This TCR beta chain was obtained from a study of blood T cells in healthy people across ages. A second PCR of 7 to 11 cycles used a sample-barcoded 5' primer and a J-beta primer mix. TCRdb ran MiXCR on the 5' RACE reads and lists one entry per CDR3 protein. The sample has approximately 1.5 million distinct CDR3 sequences; roughly 43% are singletons. Donors ranged from roughly 6 to 100 years old and were healthy Caucasians in Russia. Samples each yielded at least 5 micrograms of total RNA. General observations from the study: Samples with more naive T cells showed higher observed beta diversity. Possibly confounding the expanded clonotype changes was the fact that donor CMV status was unknown.

On this clonotype itself: The antigen remains undetermined.

This clonotype was obtained from a woman under 30 in good health. The sample taken for sequencing was blood.

The chain's CDR3 is CATRPWGGRADTQYF. The CDR3, as DNA: TGTGCCACCAGGCCGTGGGGGGGCAGGGCGGATACGCAGTATTTT. The chain has TRBV11-2 and TRBJ2-3, with D perhaps matching TRBD2 (7 bases). Germline CDR1 and CDR2: SGHAT and FQNNGV. V gave up 10 bases and J gave up 6 bases, with 23 bases separating them. The CDR3 loop spans 15 amino acids.